The 17 T cell receptor beta chains in this list originate from one sample, sequenced in a study of blood T cell repertoires in COVID-19. This table comes from immunoSEQ multiplex PCR, and its TCRdb copy is limited to in-frame clones, with some not included. This sample has 28,000 or so clones, with about 91% found just once. Sequencing was carried out using peripheral blood. These receptors all stem from a human donor in a cohort sampled during active COVID-19.

The V call is TRBV7-2, the J call TRBJ2-7, with D possibly being TRBD2 (7 bases). From germline, CDR1 is SGHTA and CDR2 FQGNSA. CDR3 length: 16 residues. The germline V and J ends were trimmed by 0 bases and 4 bases, with 16 bases remaining between them. CDR3 in amino acids: CASSLAARGGAYEQYF. DNA for the CDR3: TGTGCCAGCAGCTTAGCGGCGCGCGGGGGCGCGTACGAGCAGTACTTC.

In this sample, this clone turned up a few times. The chain couples TRBV29-1 to TRBJ1-1; TRBD1 matches 9 bases. This CDR3 contains 14 residues. Germline V gives CDR1 SQVTM, CDR2 ANQGSEA. The J segment lost 4 bases and the V segment lost 8 bases, leaving 11 bases of the junction unmatched. The DNA of the CDR3 is TGCAGCAATCTAGGGGACAGGGTCGGCACTGAAGCTTTCTTT. This translates into CSNLGDRVGTEAFF.

This chain connects TRBV7-2 to TRBJ1-2, with D possibly TRBD1 on 6 matching bases. V was trimmed by 1 base and J by 8 bases, leaving 14 bases between them. The CDR3 is 14 amino acids. The germline V gene has CDR1 SGHTA and CDR2 FQGNSA. For the CDR3, the DNA is TGTGCCAGCAGCTTAGATACAGGGTCCAGAGGCTACACCTTC. This translates into CASSLDTGSRGYTF.

The chain recombines TRBV19 with TRBJ1-2, with D possibly TRBD1 on 6 matching bases. CDR3 length equals 16 residues. In germline, CDR1 is LNHDA, CDR2 SQIVND (reference sequence). Between the trimmed V and J ends, which lost 2 bases and 3 bases, there was a span of 16 bases. The CDR3 sequence is CASSILGQGIYYGYTF. The CDR3 bases are TGTGCCAGTAGTATATTGGGGCAGGGGATTTACTATGGCTACACCTTC.

J is TRBJ2-3 and V is TRBV9; weak D call: TRBD1 (5 bases). The V and J ends lost 0 bases and 2 bases respectively, with 10 bases between them. Per the germline V gene, CDR1 is SGDLS and CDR2 is YYNGEE. The CDR3 covers 15 residues. CDR3 nucleotide sequence: TGTGCCAGCAGCGTAGGGCCAGGGCCCACAGATACGCAGTATTTT. The encoded protein is CASSVGPGPTDTQYF.

This chain connects TRBV3-1 (or the pseudogene TRBV3-2) to TRBJ2-3, with D tentatively TRBD2 (5 bases). Germline values: CDR1 LGHDT, CDR2 YNNKEL (reference sequence). The CDR3 has 16 amino acids. Trimming shortened V by 4 bases and J by 6 bases, and 20 bases separated the two germline ends. CDR3 protein: CASSPTGPPKRDTQYF. The CDR3 nucleotides are TGTGCCAGCAGCCCGACCGGTCCCCCCAAGCGGGATACGCAGTATTTT.

The gene calls are TRBV4-3 and TRBJ1-6; no reliable D call. There are 16 residues in the CDR3. V was cut by 2 bases and J by 9 bases, with 17 bases left in between. Germline-derived CDR1 and CDR2 are LGHNA and YSLEER. The CDR3 DNA sequence: TGCGCCAGCAGCCAACTCTACGGGATTTCAGCTTCACCCCTCCACTTT. Protein: CASSQLYGISASPLHF.

The CDR3 loop reads CASSRPGTATYEQYF. The CDR3 region has the DNA TGTGCCAGCAGCCGTCCCGGGACAGCTACCTACGAGCAGTACTTC. The chain joins TRBV28 to TRBJ2-7; 7 positions match TRBD1. This CDR3 comprises 15 residues. CDR1 and CDR2 from the germline V gene are MDHEN and SYDVKM. V dropped 6 bases and J dropped 2; count of bases not matched to a gene: 10.

The chain links TRBV10-3 to TRBJ2-7; D unclear. CDR1 and CDR2 from the germline V gene are ENHRY and SYGVKD. The CDR3 runs 12 residues. V lost 8 bases and J lost 4, with 12 bases in between. For the CDR3, the DNA is TGTGCCATCGGTACAACATATTACGAGCAGTACTTC. Protein sequence: CAIGTTYYEQYF.

The V gene is TRBV7-9, the J gene TRBJ1-6, with TRBD1 as a possible D gene (5 bases). V was trimmed by 5 bases and J by 10 bases, leaving 21 bases between them. CDR1 and CDR2 (germline): SEHNR, FQNEAQ (reference sequence). This CDR3 has 16 residues. This chain's CDR3 is CASSTPGPQGSSPLHF. The CDR3 DNA follows: TGTGCCAGCAGCACACCCGGGCCGCAGGGTTCCTCACCCCTCCACTTT.

The genes are TRBV24-1 and TRBJ1-2, with D possibly being TRBD1 (5 bases). CDR3 length: 14 amino acids. V gave up 3 bases and J gave up 5 bases, with 12 bases separating them. The V gene's germline CDR1 is KGHDR and CDR2 SFDVKD. CDR3 amino acids: CATSDPGRGYGYTF. The CDR3 DNA reads as TGTGCCACCAGTGATCCGGGGAGGGGATATGGCTACACCTTC.

This sequence joins TRBV4-1 and TRBJ2-5, with 10 bases matching TRBD2. V was clipped by 5 bases and J by 2 bases; unmatched bases: 11. The CDR3 is 17 amino acids. The germline CDR1 and CDR2 sequences are MGHRA and YSYEKL. In DNA form, the CDR3 reads TGCGCCAGCAGCTTATCCGGGACTAGCGCCTTACAAGAGACCCAGTACTTC. Translated, it gives CASSLSGTSALQETQYF.

The V and J genes are TRBV7-8 and TRBJ2-1, with 12 nucleotides matching TRBD2. With V trimmed by 3 bases and J by 7 bases, 7 bases remained unmatched. Germline-derived CDR1 and CDR2 are SGHVS and FQNEAQ. This CDR3 contains 16 residues. CDR3 DNA: TGTGCCAGCAGCTTCCCCCTAGCGGGAGGGCCGAATGAGCAGTTCTTC. The encoded protein is CASSFPLAGGPNEQFF.

The J gene is TRBJ2-3, the V gene TRBV2; a possible D gene is TRBD1 (6 bases). CDR3 length: 15 residues. CDR1 is SNHLY, CDR2 FYNNEI, per germline. Trimming stripped 0 bases from V and 1 base from J, with 8 bases between. Written as DNA, the CDR3 is TGTGCCAGCAGTGAAGCGTGGGGGCGCACAGATACGCAGTATTTT. Its protein product is CASSEAWGRTDTQYF.

This chain links TRBV30 with TRBJ2-3, with D perhaps TRBD1 (5 bases). Germline CDR1 and CDR2: GTSNPN and SVGIG (reference sequence). The CDR3 is 14 residues long. V shed 5 bases and J shed 4 bases, with 16 bases lying between them. The CDR3 loop reads CAWGVGPRADTQYF. In nucleotides, the CDR3 is TGTGCCTGGGGGGTGGGGCCTCGAGCAGATACGCAGTATTTT.

The V call is TRBV3-1 (or the pseudogene TRBV3-2), the J call TRBJ2-2, with D possibly being TRBD1 (6 bases). This CDR3 contains 17 residues. The germline V gene has CDR1 LGHDT and CDR2 YNNKEL (reference sequence). Trimming cost V 5 bases and J 0 bases, with 16 bases left between them. The CDR3 region is CASSYRGQTANTGELFF. For the CDR3, the DNA is TGTGCCAGCAGCTACCGAGGACAGACTGCGAACACCGGGGAGCTGTTTTTT.

The rearrangement uses TRBV9 and TRBJ1-2; D gene ambiguous. The V end was cut by 0 bases, the J end by 7 bases, with 19 bases between. CDR1 is SGDLS, CDR2 YYNGEE, per germline. The CDR3 spans 16 residues. The CDR3 protein is CASSVATSGQSGGYTF. CDR3 coding DNA: TGTGCCAGCAGCGTAGCTACTTCAGGCCAAAGCGGTGGCTACACCTTC. Together with reference TRBV9 and TRBJ1-2, the CDR3 gives the full variable domain: DSGVTQTPKHLITATGQRVTLRCSPRSGDLSVYWYQQSLDQGLQFLIQYYNGEERAKGNILERFSAQQFPDLHSELNLSSLELGDSALYFCASSVATSGQSGGYTFGSGTRLTVV.